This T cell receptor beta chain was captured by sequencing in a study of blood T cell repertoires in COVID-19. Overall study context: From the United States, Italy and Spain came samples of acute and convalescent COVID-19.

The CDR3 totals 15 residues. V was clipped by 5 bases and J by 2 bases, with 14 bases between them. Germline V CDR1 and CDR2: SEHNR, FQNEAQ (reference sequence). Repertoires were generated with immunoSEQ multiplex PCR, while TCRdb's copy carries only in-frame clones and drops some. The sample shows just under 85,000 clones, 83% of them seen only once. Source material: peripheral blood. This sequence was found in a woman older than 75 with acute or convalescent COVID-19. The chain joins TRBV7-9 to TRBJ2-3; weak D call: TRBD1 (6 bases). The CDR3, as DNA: TGTGCCAGCAGCGCGAGGCAGGGGATCACAGATACGCAGTATTTT. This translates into CASSARQGITDTQYF.